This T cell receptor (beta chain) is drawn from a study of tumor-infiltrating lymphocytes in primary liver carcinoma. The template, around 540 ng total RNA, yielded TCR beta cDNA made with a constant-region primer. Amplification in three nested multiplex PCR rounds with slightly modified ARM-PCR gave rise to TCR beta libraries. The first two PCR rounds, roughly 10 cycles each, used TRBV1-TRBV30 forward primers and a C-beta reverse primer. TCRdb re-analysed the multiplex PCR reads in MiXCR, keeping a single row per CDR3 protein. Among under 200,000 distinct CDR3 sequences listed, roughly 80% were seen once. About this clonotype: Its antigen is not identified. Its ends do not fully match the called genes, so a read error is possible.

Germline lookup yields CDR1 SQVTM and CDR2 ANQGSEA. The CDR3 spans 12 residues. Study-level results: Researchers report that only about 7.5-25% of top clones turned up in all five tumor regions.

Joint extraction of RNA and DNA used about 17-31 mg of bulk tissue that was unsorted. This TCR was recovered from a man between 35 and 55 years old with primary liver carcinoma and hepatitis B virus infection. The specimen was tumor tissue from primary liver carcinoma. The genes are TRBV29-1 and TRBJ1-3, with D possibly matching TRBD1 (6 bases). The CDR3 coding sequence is TGCAGAGTTGAAGGGGGTGGAAACATCATATATTTT. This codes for CRVEGGGNIIYF.